Following are 7 T cell receptor beta chains from one sample sequenced in a study of blood T cell repertoires in COVID-19. This table comes from immunoSEQ multiplex PCR, and its TCRdb copy is limited to in-frame clones, with some not included. Here the sample spans roughly 230,000 clones, roughly 89% being singletons. Sequencing was done on a sample of peripheral blood. All receptors come from a woman in her sixties with COVID-19, enrolled during active disease.

The rearrangement uses TRBV6-5 and TRBJ1-5; weak D call: TRBD1 (6 bases). The CDR3 has 16 amino acids. Germline CDR1 reads MNHEY; CDR2 reads SVGAGI. V dropped 0 bases and J dropped 5 bases, with 14 bases sitting between them. The CDR3 loop reads CASSYSAGAGHQPQHF. In DNA, the CDR3 is TGTGCCAGCAGTTACTCGGCGGGGGCAGGACATCAGCCCCAGCATTTT.

The rearrangement uses TRBV7-6 and TRBJ1-1; D may be TRBD1 (5 bases). V was cut by 5 bases and J by 2 bases, with 12 bases left in between. The CDR3 extends over 14 amino acids. Looked up from germline, CDR1 is SGHVS and CDR2 is FNYEAQ. The CDR3 protein is CASSPQGFNTEAFF. CDR3 nucleotide sequence: TGTGCCAGCAGCCCCCAGGGTTTTAACACTGAAGCTTTCTTT. Full variable domain (missing parts from reference TRBV7-6 and TRBJ1-1): GAGVSQSPRYKVTKRGQDVALRCDPISGHVSLYWYRQALGQGPEFLTYFNYEAQQDKSGLPNDRFSAERPEGSISTLTIQRTEQRDSAMYRCASSPQGFNTEAFFGQGTRLTVV.

The chain links TRBV18 to TRBJ1-3; D is uncertain. The V end was cut by 3 bases, the J end by 4 bases, with 7 bases between. This CDR3 region has 13 residues. Per the germline V gene, CDR1 is KGHSH and CDR2 is LQKENI. Here the CDR3 DNA reads TGTGCCAGCTCACCGACTCAAGGAAACACCATATATTTT. This encodes CASSPTQGNTIYF.

The chain recombines TRBV4-3 with TRBJ2-3; 8 positions match TRBD1. CDR1 and CDR2 (germline): LGHNA, YSLEER. This CDR3 comprises 16 residues. The ends lost 0 bases at V and 4 bases at J; junction bases unmatched: 6. CDR3 sequence reads: CASSQEATGDPDTQYF. The CDR3 DNA sequence: TGCGCCAGCAGCCAAGAGGCGACAGGGGATCCAGATACGCAGTATTTT.

The J gene is TRBJ2-2, the V gene TRBV5-1, with 8 bases lining up with TRBD1. The CDR3 has 16 amino acids. Trimming at V came to 0 bases and at J to 5 bases, leaving 6 bases not matched to a gene. Germline V gene lookup returns CDR1 SGHRS and CDR2 YFSETQ. CDR3 in DNA: TGCGCCAGCAGCTTGGCCCAGGGGGCTGCGACCGGGGAGCTGTTTTTT. Translating gives CASSLAQGAATGELFF.

The chain employs TRBV6-1 and TRBJ1-2; TRBD1 matches at 8 bases. Germline CDR1 and CDR2: MNHNS and SASEGT. V lost 3 bases and J lost 5; bases outside the gene matches: 2. This CDR3 has 13 amino acids. The CDR3 reads CASSDRGLYGYTF. DNA of the CDR3: TGTGCCAGCAGTGACAGGGGGCTTTATGGCTACACCTTC.

V and J are TRBV29-1 and TRBJ1-2, with D maybe TRBD1 (5 bases). The CDR3 sequence is 14 residues long. Germline V lookup: CDR1 SQVTM, CDR2 ANQGSEA. V lost 2 bases and J lost 2, with 12 bases in between. The CDR3 sequence: CSVETPTANYGYTF. In DNA form, the CDR3 reads TGCAGCGTTGAAACCCCGACAGCCAACTATGGCTACACCTTC.